This TCR beta chain was sequenced in a study of CD8 T cells in ankylosing spondylitis. Study-level findings and limits: Certain motif variants had earlier been reported in reactive arthritis synovial fluid and blood.

For this clonotype: Its antigen is currently unknown.

V was cut by 7 bases and J by 6 bases, with 10 bases left in between. CDR1 is SQVTM and CDR2 is ANQGSEA in the germline V gene. This CDR3 region has 11 residues. The TCR beta libraries were generated through quantitative 5'-RACE incorporating molecular barcodes. TCRdb re-analysed the 5' RACE reads in MiXCR, keeping a single row per CDR3 protein. The profile shows 200,000 or so distinct CDR3 sequences, over 15% of them singletons. The source is a male donor between 5 and 29 years old with ankylosing spondylitis or in good health (not recorded which). Sequenced material: blood, either unsorted or a sorted T cell fraction (not recorded which). The chain recombines TRBV29-1 with TRBJ2-1; D is unresolved. The CDR3 region is CSAGYPNEQFF. The CDR3 bases are TGCAGCGCGGGTTACCCCAATGAGCAGTTCTTC.